This T cell receptor (beta chain) derives from a study of T cells in Graves' hyperthyroidism and ophthalmopathy (dated by TCRdb to between 2017 and 2020). For the study in its entirety: Peripheral blood was sampled at the time of initial diagnosis, prior to any treatment. To identify distinguishing TCR V-J signatures, a discovery cohort of 90 to 100 patients was used, comprising 40 to 45 with Graves' ophthalmopathy and approximately 58 with stable Graves' hyperthyroidism. Prospective prediction of ophthalmopathy was tested in an independent validation cohort consisting of fewer than 20 hyperthyroidism patients and more than 15 patients who later progressed to ophthalmopathy. The roughly 100 discovery patients were randomly divided into training and test sets at a 7:3 ratio. In several Graves' hyperthyroidism patients, the study also compared T-cell repertoires from thyroid tissue with T-cell repertoires from blood. After blood sampling, hyperthyroidism patients were treated with methimazole at a starting dose of 30 mg daily, and ophthalmopathy patients were treated with high-dose intravenous methylprednisolone. The paper reports TCR Vbeta CDR3 sequencing of over 120 peripheral blood samples: fewer than 50 ophthalmopathy, under 85 hyperthyroidism and approximately 17 progressor patients.

What the work shows at the level of the full study, not this receptor alone: Sample size was not statistically predetermined, and investigators were not blinded to group allocation. Most expanded thyroid clonotypes (frequency above 0.001) were also detected in blood, a finding suggesting that blood repertoires may reflect thyroid immune responses. In cross-validation, a model built on a 13 V-J signature told ophthalmopathy apart from stable hyperthyroidism with just under 90% sensitivity and about 81% specificity, and in testing the same model reached 80%/75%. In validation, the model predicted progression to ophthalmopathy a median of approximately 6.6 months before onset, with roughly 70% sensitivity and roughly 73% specificity.

Stable Graves' hyperthyroidism was defined as no progression to ophthalmopathy during 18 months of follow-up. The hyperthyroidism patients were between 18 and 65 years old and newly diagnosed, with a disease duration of less than 2 months. Exclusion was applied to patients with uncontrolled infections, other autoimmune diseases, pregnancy or lactation. Diagnoses were based on clinical symptoms, serum thyroxine and TRAb, thyroid ultrasound and orbital computed tomography. Ficoll-Paque density gradient centrifugation was used to isolate PBMCs from approximately 10 ml of fresh peripheral blood. Total RNA was extracted with Trizol reagent, and quality was checked on an Agilent 2100 Bioanalyzer. The junction shows trimming of 3 bases on V and 4 bases on J, plus 15 bases between the germline ends. The CDR3 holds 14 amino acids from the cysteine to the phenylalanine. The retained sequence is limited to the CDR3, 42 bases, with the frame set at the first base. Reading the germline V gene gives CDR1 SQVTM and CDR2 ANQGSEA.

This clonotype was seen ten or more times. What this receptor recognizes is not known. Nothing much larger sits one base from this clone, and base qualities are not available. The TCR beta CDR3 regions were amplified from the RNA transcripts. A first-round RT-PCR of the TCR CDR3 used the HTBI primer set with the Qiagen OneStep RT-PCR kit. The libraries were constructed in a second round of multiplex PCR and then size-selected and purified. Paired-end sequencing of the libraries was performed with 100 bp reads on an Illumina HiSeq2000. In the authors' own workflow: SOAPnuke was used to process the raw data, throwing out any read that contained adapters or uncalled bases, had a mean Phred below 15, or lacked an exact constant-primer or identifier match. COPE v1.2.5 was used to merge the high-quality paired reads, and each unique nucleotide sequence was defined as a clonotype. MiTCR v1.1 was used to align the clonotypes against IMGT TRBV, TRBD and TRBJ reference segments. Only V-J combinations with frequency above 0.0001, covering about 99% of repertoires, were analysed. The TCS score was defined as the ratio of F50 (clonal expansion) to E x V (chaos), calculated using BLOSUM62-based TCRdist between CDR3 peptides within each V-J. Welch's t-statistics and random forest reduced fewer than 550 V-J features to 13, which were used in a naive Bayes classifier (R e1071). Thyroid-blood repertoire similarity was quantified with the Morisita-Horn index. TCRdb reworked the public reads: Q25 trimming with fastp, MiXCR clone assembly, productive beta chains retained. Identical CDR3 proteins give one entry, which carries the most common genes and DNA. TCRdb, rather than the study authors, made the V and J calls. The sample contains hundreds of thousands of distinct CDR3 sequences, about two fifths of them found a single time. The ten most abundant clones make up approximately 8.7% of the sample.

The chain is encoded by TRBV29-1 joined to TRBJ1-2; the best D guess is TRBD1, with 5 bases matching. Sequencing used blood. This TCR was recovered from a man between 18 and 35 years old with Graves' hyperthyroidism. The CDR3 has the sequence CSVEFRGIGYGYTF. The sequence in DNA is TGCAGCGTTGAGTTTCGGGGGATTGGCTATGGCTACACCTTC.